Reported below is one T cell receptor beta chain. This table comes from immunoSEQ multiplex PCR, and its TCRdb copy is limited to in-frame clones, with some not included. Among around 47,000 clones listed, roughly nine tenths were seen once. This specimen comes from a study of OX40 agonist ivuxolimab in advanced cancers. The wider study: Three patients, one with hepatocellular carcinoma and two with cutaneous melanoma, responded partially.

CDR1 and CDR2 (germline): SGDLS, YYNGEE. Trimming shortened V by 4 bases and J by 4 bases, and 7 bases separated the two germline ends. The CDR3 length is 12 residues. The chain couples TRBV9 to TRBJ2-3; D not resolved. This sample comprised CD4+ or CD8+ T cells sorted from blood, obtained in a trial of the OX40 agonist ivuxolimab. This clonotype was obtained from an adult with an advanced solid tumor such as melanoma, head and neck, liver or kidney cancer. The CDR3 DNA reads TGTGCCAGCAGCTCAGAAGCAGATACGCAGTATTTT. Protein product: CASSSEADTQYF.